This T cell receptor (beta chain) appears in the sequencing data of a study of blood T cells in healthy people across ages (dated by TCRdb to the mid-2010s). About the study as a whole: In model experiments, roughly one uniquely barcoded TCR beta cDNA molecule per two T cells was captured by template switching. To track age-related changes in TCR beta repertoire diversity, the study relied on deep sequencing normalized with unique cDNA molecular identifiers. The donors were divided into four age groups: young (average around 15 years), middle-aged (almost 40), aged (about 61) and long-lived (roughly 88). Donors of different ages were randomly distributed across sequencing lanes to avoid experimental bias. Using the same blood draw, the study looked at two additional independent replicas of 1 million unique cDNA reads for two donors, one aged 18 to 30 and the other aged 80 or older.

To note about this clonotype: The specificity of this receptor is unknown. No quality values exist for individual bases; no much larger clone is one base distant.

Results the study describes overall, beyond this receptor: Compared with the aged group, the long-lived group had more naive CD4+ T cells, fewer expanded clones and increased TCR diversity, a pattern suggesting age selection. Observed TCR beta diversity per million T cells fell roughly linearly with age, and a significant reduction was already apparent by age about 38. Observed TCR beta diversity correlated strongly with the percentage of naive T cells measured by flow cytometry. Since profiling was done on bulk unsorted PBMCs, naive and antigen-experienced compartments could not be conclusively compared. Because donor CMV infection status was unknown, age-related changes in expanded clonotypes were potentially confounded. Total diversity estimates from one million sequenced T cells were considered lower bounds and underestimates.

From the cysteine through the phenylalanine, the CDR3 covers 16 amino acids. The kept DNA is CDR3 alone, 48 bases in frame from the first base. Via the germline V gene, CDR1 is SGHTA and CDR2 FQGNSA. V drops 3 bases and J drops 2 bases, leaving 15 bases in between. The 39 donors, aged roughly 6 to 95 years, were systemically healthy Caucasian individuals from Russia. Ten milliliters of peripheral blood were collected from each donor into EDTA-treated Vacutainer tubes. Ficoll-Paque density-gradient centrifugation was used to isolate PBMCs, with at least 7 million per sample. Trizol reagent was used to extract total RNA from the PBMCs, yielding at least 5.5 micrograms per sample. For every donor, flow cytometry on a PBMC aliquot measured the percentage of naive CD45RAhigh/CD27high T cells. The library relied on 5' RACE. Sequencer: Illumina HiSeq 2500. A second PCR of roughly 7 to 11 cycles was performed with a sample-barcoded 5' primer and a J-beta primer mix. A unique molecular identifier was introduced onto each TCR beta cDNA molecule by a template-switch 5' adaptor carrying 12 random nucleotides. Each sample yielded at least 2.5 million CDR3-containing paired-end reads. The Mint cDNA synthesis kit, primed by a TRBC-specific oligonucleotide, was used to synthesize first-strand cDNA from all RNA. After uracil-DNA glycosylase treatment, a first 18-cycle PCR used universal primers M1SS and BC2_uni_R on all cDNA. The published analysis was carried out like this. For normalization, 1 million high-quality reads were randomly selected from each sample, with every read carrying a distinct molecular identifier. Instead of being binned into consensus sequences, reads that shared molecular identifiers were thrown out. MiTCR, with a Q25 quality threshold and the strictest error-elimination algorithm, was used for CDR3 identification, clonotype clustering and error correction. A nonparametric unseen species model with Euler transformation was used to estimate lower-bound total TCR beta diversity. TCRdb's own reprocessing of the public reads used fastp at Q25 and MiXCR and kept productive beta chains. Identical CDR3 protein sequences are pooled into one entry, listed with their most common genes and DNA. The V and J calls were not made by the authors but by TCRdb's processing. The sample includes 850,000 to 1,300,000 distinct CDR3 sequences, with 45% observed a single time. Under 20% of the sample comes from the top ten.

The sequence was obtained from a woman aged 55-70 years in good health. The V and J segments used are TRBV7-2 and TRBJ2-3; the D gene is perhaps TRBD2, on 6 matching bases. Sequencing was performed on blood. DNA sequence: TGTGCCAGCAGCTTGGGGGGAAGAGGGGACACAGATACGCAGTATTTT. The resulting protein is CASSLGGRGDTDTQYF.